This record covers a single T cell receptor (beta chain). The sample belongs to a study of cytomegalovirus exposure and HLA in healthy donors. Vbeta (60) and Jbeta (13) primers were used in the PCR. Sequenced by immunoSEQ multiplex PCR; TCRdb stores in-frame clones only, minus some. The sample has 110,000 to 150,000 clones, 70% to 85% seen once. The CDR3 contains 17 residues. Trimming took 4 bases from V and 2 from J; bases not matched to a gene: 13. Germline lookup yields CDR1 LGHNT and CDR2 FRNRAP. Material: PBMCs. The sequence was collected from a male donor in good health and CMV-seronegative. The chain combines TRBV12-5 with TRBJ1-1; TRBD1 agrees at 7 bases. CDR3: CASGSTQLTGSNTEAFF. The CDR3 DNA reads TGTGCTAGTGGTTCCACCCAATTGACAGGGTCCAACACTGAAGCTTTCTTT.